In this sample, the clone carrying this T cell receptor beta chain turned up a few times. The antigen is undetermined. TCRdb's copy holds only in-frame clones and misses some; the assay was immunoSEQ multiplex PCR. The repertoire includes roughly 850 clones, roughly a fifth of them detected once, and approximately 6.2% sits in the top ten. This sample stems from a study of tumour-infiltrating T cells in Burkitt lymphoma. Overall study: The Burkitt lymphoma cohort spanned all epidemiological subtypes. Repertoire clonality predicted overall and progression-free survival. Broader study findings: Many Burkitt lymphoma patients shared several public clonotypes.

This CDR3 spans 15 amino acids. CDR1 and CDR2 from the germline V gene are MNHEY and SMNVEV (reference sequence). V was pared by 4 bases and J by 6 bases, with 13 bases between. Sequenced: tumor tissue. The sequence was collected from a human donor with Burkitt lymphoma. This sequence joins TRBV27 and TRBJ1-6; D remains ambiguous. CDR3 coding DNA: TGTGCCAGCAGTTCTGGGCGGATCTCTAATTCACCCCTCCACTTT. Protein product: CASSSGRISNSPLHF.